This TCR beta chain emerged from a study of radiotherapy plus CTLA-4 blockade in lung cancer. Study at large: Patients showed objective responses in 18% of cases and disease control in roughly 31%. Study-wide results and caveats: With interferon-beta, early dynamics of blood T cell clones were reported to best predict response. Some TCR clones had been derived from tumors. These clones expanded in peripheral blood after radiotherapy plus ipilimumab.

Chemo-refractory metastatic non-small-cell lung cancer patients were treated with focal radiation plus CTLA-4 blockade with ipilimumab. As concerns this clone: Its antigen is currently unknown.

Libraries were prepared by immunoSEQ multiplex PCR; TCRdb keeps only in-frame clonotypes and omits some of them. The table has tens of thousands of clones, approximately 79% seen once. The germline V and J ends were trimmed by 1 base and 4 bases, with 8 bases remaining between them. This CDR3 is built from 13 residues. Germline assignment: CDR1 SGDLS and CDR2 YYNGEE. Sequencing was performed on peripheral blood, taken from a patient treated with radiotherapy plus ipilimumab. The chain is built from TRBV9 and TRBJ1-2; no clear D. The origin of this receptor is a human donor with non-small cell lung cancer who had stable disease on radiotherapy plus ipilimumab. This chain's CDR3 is CASSVKGGYGYTF. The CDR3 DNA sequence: TGTGCCAGCAGCGTAAAGGGCGGCTATGGCTACACCTTC.